Given below is one T cell receptor beta chain in context. Per the study methods: Amplification with reference gene primers provided the estimates of nucleated cell counts. This table comes from immunoSEQ multiplex PCR, and its TCRdb copy is limited to in-frame clones, with some not included. V and J calls and clone size are those listed in that table; D and trimming were worked out from the DNA. The sample includes around 250,000 clones, 86% of them seen just once. This specimen comes from a study of blood T cell repertoires in COVID-19. Study-wide context: COVID-19 samples collected from the United States, Italy and Spain covered acute and convalescent phases. T cells, B-cell-depleted T cells, or PBMCs supplied cDNA or gDNA.

Germline values: CDR1 PRHDT, CDR2 FYEKMQ (reference sequence). This CDR3 has 15 amino acids. The V end was cut by 5 bases, the J end by 3 bases, with 14 bases between. The specimen sequenced was peripheral blood. The clonotype comes from a woman aged 30 to 39 with active or convalescent COVID-19. This chain links TRBV13 with TRBJ2-1; D is perhaps TRBD2 (7 bases). The CDR3 region is CASSLRGGIYNEQFF. CDR3 in DNA: TGTGCCAGCAGCCTAAGGGGGGGCATCTACAATGAGCAGTTCTTC.